These 21 T cell receptor beta chains were sequenced from one sample in a study of OX40 agonist ivuxolimab in advanced cancers. Repertoires were generated with immunoSEQ multiplex PCR, while TCRdb's copy carries only in-frame clones and drops some. The sample lists about 64,000 clones, approximately 84% occurring once. This specimen consisted of CD4+ or CD8+ T cells sorted from blood, obtained in a trial of the OX40 agonist ivuxolimab. The source of these receptors is an adult with an advanced solid tumor such as melanoma, head and neck, liver or kidney cancer.

The V gene is TRBV5-1, the J gene TRBJ2-5; 7 bases are shared with TRBD2. With 6 bases clipped from V and 5 bases from J, the junction kept 4 bases outside the gene matches. From germline, CDR1 is SGHRS and CDR2 YFSETQ. This CDR3 spans 12 amino acids. CDR3 sequence reads: CASTLGGETQYF. The CDR3 DNA is TGCGCCAGCACCCTGGGGGGGGAGACCCAGTACTTC.

The chain has TRBV7-2 and TRBJ2-3; D unresolved. The CDR3 runs to 14 residues. The germline gives CDR1 SGHTA, CDR2 FQGNSA. Trimming left V 2 bases short and J 2 bases short, with 8 bases between. The CDR3 DNA sequence: TGTGCCAGCAGCTTAAGCCGGAACACAGATACGCAGTATTTT. This gives the protein CASSLSRNTDTQYF.

The gene calls are TRBV4-2 and TRBJ2-3; D could derive from TRBD1 or TRBD2 (5 bases each). Per germline, CDR1 LGHNA and CDR2 YNFKEQ. This CDR3 is built from 15 residues. The V end lost 0 bases, the J end lost 2 bases, and 9 bases lay between the germline ends. The CDR3 loop reads CASSQEGTTTDTQYF. The CDR3 region has the DNA TGTGCCAGCAGCCAAGAAGGGACCACCACAGATACGCAGTATTTT.

The chain carries TRBV6-6 and TRBJ1-5; no firm D call. The CDR3 has 11 residues. In germline, CDR1 is MNHNY, CDR2 SVGAGI (reference sequence). V lost 6 bases and J 11 bases, leaving 11 bases between the germline ends. The CDR3 coding sequence is TGTGCCAGCAGCCGCACTAATTCCCAGCATTTT. Protein product: CASSRTNSQHF.

This chain links TRBV27 with TRBJ2-5; the D gene could be TRBD1 or TRBD2 (5 bases each). Germline CDR1 reads MNHEY; CDR2 reads SMNVEV (reference sequence). Trimming shortened V by 5 bases and J by 4 bases, and 14 bases separated the two germline ends. The CDR3 spans 14 residues. CDR3: CASSRTGTPETQYF. The CDR3 bases are TGTGCCAGCAGTCGTACCGGGACCCCAGAGACCCAGTACTTC.

The chain recombines TRBV28 with TRBJ1-1, with D uncertain. Between the trimmed V and J ends, which lost 1 base and 0 bases, there was a span of 6 bases. The germline gives CDR1 MDHEN, CDR2 SYDVKM. The CDR3 is 14 residues long. The CDR3 nucleotides read TGTGCCAGCAGTTTATCCAGCTTGAACACTGAAGCTTTCTTT. Protein sequence: CASSLSSLNTEAFF.

J is TRBJ2-1 and V is TRBV4-1, with 14 bases lining up with TRBD2. The V and J ends lost 9 bases and 4 bases, in that order; junction bases with no gene match: 8. Germline V gene data show CDR1 as MGHRA and CDR2 as YSYEKL. This CDR3 spans 16 amino acids. CDR3 residues: CASFGTSGSFYNEQFF. Here the CDR3 DNA reads TGCGCCAGTTTCGGGACTAGCGGGAGTTTTTACAATGAGCAGTTCTTC.

V gene TRBV10-3 combines with J gene TRBJ1-1; 8 bases match TRBD1. V lost 5 bases to trimming and J lost 2 bases; unmatched junction nucleotides: 7. The CDR3 extends over 15 amino acids. Germline V CDR1 and CDR2: ENHRY, SYGVKD. The CDR3 here is CAISSTGAENTEAFF. The CDR3 coding sequence is TGTGCCATCAGTTCGACAGGGGCTGAAAACACTGAAGCTTTCTTT.

This clone was detected once. This chain joins TRBV19 and TRBJ1-1; no reliable D call. The V end was cut by 7 bases, the J end by 2 bases, with 14 bases between. The germline CDR1 and CDR2 sequences are LNHDA and SQIVND (reference sequence). The CDR3 has 14 amino acids. For the CDR3, the DNA is TGTGCCAGTAACACCGGGGTAGTAAACACTGAAGCTTTCTTT. Translated: CASNTGVVNTEAFF.

This chain links TRBV9 with TRBJ2-2, with a possible D match to TRBD2 (5 bases). The CDR3 has 15 amino acids. Trimming took off 0 bases at V and 0 bases at J, with 6 bases between the two ends. Germline lookup yields CDR1 SGDLS and CDR2 YYNGEE. The CDR3 DNA reads as TGTGCCAGCAGCGTAGACGGGGCGAACACCGGGGAGCTGTTTTTT. Protein sequence: CASSVDGANTGELFF. The full variable domain, completed using reference TRBV9 and TRBJ2-2, is DSGVTQTPKHLITATGQRVTLRCSPRSGDLSVYWYQQSLDQGLQFLIQYYNGEERAKGNILERFSAQQFPDLHSELNLSSLELGDSALYFCASSVDGANTGELFFGEGSRLTVL.

Only a few counts were recorded for this clone. The genes are TRBV14 and TRBJ2-7; D could derive from TRBD1 or TRBD2 (5 bases each). CDR3 length: 14 residues. Germline V gene data show CDR1 as SGHDN and CDR2 as FVKESK. V dropped 4 bases and J dropped 0 bases, with 10 bases sitting between them. The CDR3 DNA is TGTGCCAGCAGCCCGGGACGGAGCTCCTACGAGCAGTACTTC. This encodes CASSPGRSSYEQYF.

The rearrangement uses TRBV5-4 and TRBJ2-3; tentative D call: TRBD2 (6 bases). CDR1 SGHNT and CDR2 YYREEE come from the germline V gene (reference sequence). CDR3 length equals 16 residues. Trimming removed 2 bases at V and 3 bases at J, with 16 bases between. For the CDR3, the DNA is TGTGCCAGCAGCTTACCCGGAGCGGGCAAAACAGATACGCAGTATTTT. This gives the protein CASSLPGAGKTDTQYF. The entire variable domain, with the rest obtained from reference TRBV5-4 and TRBJ2-3, is as follows: ETGVTQSPTHLIKTRGQQVTLRCSSQSGHNTVSWYQQALGQGPQFIFQYYREEENGRGNFPPRFSGLQFPNYSSELNVNALELDDSALYLCASSLPGAGKTDTQYFGPGTRLTVL.

The V call is TRBV10-3, the J call TRBJ1-2; no clear D. Germline values: CDR1 ENHRY, CDR2 SYGVKD. This CDR3 has 12 amino acids. V lost 6 bases to trimming and J lost 8 bases, with 13 bases between them. In DNA form, the CDR3 reads TGTGCCATCAGGGGCCCGGGGAGCGGCTACACCTTC. The encoded protein is CAIRGPGSGYTF.

The chain combines TRBV5-4 with TRBJ2-5; 9 bases are shared with TRBD1. Per germline, CDR1 SGHNT and CDR2 YYREEE (reference sequence). Trimming at V came to 8 bases and at J to 5 bases, leaving 13 bases not matched to a gene. The CDR3 has 15 residues. The CDR3 DNA follows: TGTGCCAGTAAAACCGGGACAGGGAACGGGGAGACCCAGTACTTC. This encodes CASKTGTGNGETQYF.

V and J are TRBV4-1 and TRBJ2-1, with 9 bases matching TRBD2. This CDR3 spans 16 amino acids. The germline V gene has CDR1 MGHRA and CDR2 YSYEKL. V lost 0 bases, J lost 3 bases, and 3 bases stayed unmatched. The CDR3 is CASSQDGRGGYNEQFF. The CDR3 DNA is TGCGCCAGCAGCCAAGATGGGCGGGGGGGCTACAATGAGCAGTTCTTC.

This clone was counted only a few times. This chain links TRBV7-8 with TRBJ1-1; D uncertain. The germline V gene encodes CDR1 SGHVS and CDR2 FQNEAQ. Trimming removed 1 base at V and 6 bases at J, with 9 bases between. This CDR3 is 13 amino acids long. The CDR3 region is CASSLGGMAEAFF. Here the CDR3 DNA reads TGTGCCAGCAGCTTAGGGGGTATGGCTGAAGCTTTCTTT.

The rearrangement uses TRBV30 and TRBJ2-1, with 7 bases lining up with TRBD2. CDR1 and CDR2 (germline): GTSNPN, SVGIG (reference sequence). This CDR3 has 15 residues. Trimming cost V 3 bases and J 1 base; bases outside gene matches: 6. The CDR3 DNA reads as TGTGCCTGGAGGGAGGGCGGGGGTTCCTACAATGAGCAGTTCTTC. This translates into CAWREGGGSYNEQFF.

The V call is TRBV11-2, the J call TRBJ1-1; D is unclear. The ends were cut back, 4 bases at V and 1 base at J, with 7 bases in the middle. CDR3 size: 13 residues. CDR1 and CDR2 (germline): SGHAT, FQNNGV. CDR3 nucleotides: TGTGCCAGCAGCTGGGCAGAGAACACTGAAGCTTTCTTT. Translation gives CASSWAENTEAFF.

The J gene is TRBJ2-5, the V gene TRBV9; possible D gene TRBD2, 5 bases. The V end lost 4 bases, the J end lost 5 bases, and 9 bases lay between the germline ends. This CDR3 has 12 amino acids. The V gene's germline CDR1 is SGDLS and CDR2 YYNGEE. CDR3 in amino acids: CASSPGLETQYF. CDR3 in DNA: TGTGCCAGCAGCCCGGGGTTGGAGACCCAGTACTTC.

This sequence joins TRBV7-3 and TRBJ2-7; possible D gene TRBD1, 7 bases. The V gene lost 3 bases and the J gene lost 0 bases, with 9 bases spanning the gap. The CDR3 has 14 amino acids. The germline CDR1 and CDR2 sequences are SGHTA and FQGTGA. This CDR3 is CASSLQGGSYEQYF. The CDR3 DNA sequence: TGTGCCAGCAGCTTGCAGGGGGGCTCCTACGAGCAGTACTTC.

Comments on this clone: Other DNA sequences in this specimen translate into the identical CDR3. The gene calls are TRBV28 and TRBJ1-2; D gene uncertain. The V gene's germline CDR1 is MDHEN and CDR2 SYDVKM. V gave up 2 bases and J gave up 0 bases, with 4 bases separating them. This CDR3 comprises 13 residues. CDR3 sequence (DNA): TGTGCCAGCAGTTTACAAACTAACTATGGCTACACCTTC. Its translation: CASSLQTNYGYTF.